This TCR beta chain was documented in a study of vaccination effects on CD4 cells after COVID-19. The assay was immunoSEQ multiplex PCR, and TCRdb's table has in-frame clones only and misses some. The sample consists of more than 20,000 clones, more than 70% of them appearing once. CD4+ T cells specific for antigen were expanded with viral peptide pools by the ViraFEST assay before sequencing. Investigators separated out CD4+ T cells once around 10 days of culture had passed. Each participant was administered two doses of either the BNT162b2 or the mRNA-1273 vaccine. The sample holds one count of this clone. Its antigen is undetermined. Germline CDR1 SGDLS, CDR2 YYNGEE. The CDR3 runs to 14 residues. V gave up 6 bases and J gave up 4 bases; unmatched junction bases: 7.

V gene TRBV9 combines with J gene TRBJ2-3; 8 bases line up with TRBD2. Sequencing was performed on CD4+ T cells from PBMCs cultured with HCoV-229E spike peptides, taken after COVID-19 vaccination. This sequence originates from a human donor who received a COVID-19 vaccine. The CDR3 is CASNARGGADTQYF. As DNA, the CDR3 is TGTGCCAGCAACGCCCGGGGGGGCGCAGATACGCAGTATTTT.